This is a list of T cell receptor beta chains from one sample in a study of shared clonotypes between healthy human individuals. The method was immunoSEQ multiplex PCR; TCRdb's version includes in-frame clones alone and lacks a portion of them. The sample records approximately 720,000 clones, 72% being singletons. Sequencing input: memory CD4+ T cells sorted from blood. The source is a woman in her twenties or thirties in good health. CDR3s include the opening cysteine and the closing phenylalanine or tryptophan. D genes are given only for firm matches. Some rows have no size entry. The others give once, few or many, or a class for an expanded clone.

v_gene: TRBV29-1; j_gene: TRBJ2-6; d_gene: TRBD1; abundance: -; CDR3nt: TGCAGCGCCTGGGACAGGGGGCTCTCTGGGGCCAACGTCCTGACTTTC; CDR3aa: CSAWDRGLSGANVLTF
v_gene: TRBV19; j_gene: TRBJ2-3; d_gene: -; abundance: -; CDR3nt: TGTGCCAGTAGTACGACCCGAACTGGCACAGATACGCAGTATTTT; CDR3aa: CASSTTRTGTDTQYF
v_gene: TRBV5-1; j_gene: TRBJ1-1; d_gene: TRBD1; abundance: -; CDR3nt: TGCGCCAGCAGCTTGGCGTGGTCGGGACAGGGGACTGAAGCTTTCTTT; CDR3aa: CASSLAWSGQGTEAFF
v_gene: TRBV13; j_gene: TRBJ1-4; d_gene: TRBD1; abundance: -; CDR3nt: TGTGCCAGCAGCGGATCTGACAGGGGTCGCGAAAAACTGTTTTTT; CDR3aa: CASSGSDRGREKLFF
v_gene: TRBV10-3; j_gene: TRBJ2-7; d_gene: -; abundance: few; CDR3nt: TGTGCCATCAGTGAGTCGACGGCGGCCCAAGTCTACGAGCAGTACTTC; CDR3aa: CAISESTAAQVYEQYF
v_gene: TRBV13; j_gene: TRBJ2-1; d_gene: -; abundance: few; CDR3nt: TGTGCCAGCAGCTTAACTAGCCACTCCTACAATGAGCAGTTCTTC; CDR3aa: CASSLTSHSYNEQFF
v_gene: TRBV5-1; j_gene: TRBJ2-7; d_gene: TRBD2; abundance: -; CDR3nt: TGCGCCAGCAGCTTGGGAGGCGGGAGGATCCCCTACGAGCAGTACTTC; CDR3aa: CASSLGGGRIPYEQYF
v_gene: TRBV28; j_gene: TRBJ1-1; d_gene: -; abundance: -; CDR3nt: TGTGCCAGCAGTTTAACAGGGCACATGAACACTGAAGCTTTCTTT; CDR3aa: CASSLTGHMNTEAFF
v_gene: TRBV6-5; j_gene: TRBJ2-1; d_gene: TRBD2; abundance: once; CDR3nt: TGTGCCAGCCGGGAGAGCGGGAGCTCCTACAATGAGCAGTTCTTC; CDR3aa: CASRESGSSYNEQFF
v_gene: TRBV18; j_gene: TRBJ1-1; d_gene: -; abundance: -; CDR3nt: TGTGCCAGCTCTGACAGCATTAGCGGGGACACTGAAGCTTTCTTT; CDR3aa: CASSDSISGDTEAFF